The 29 T cell receptor beta chains below come from one sample, sequenced in a study of T cells in Graves' hyperthyroidism and ophthalmopathy. RNA transcripts served as the template for amplifying TCR beta CDR3 regions. Primed by the HTBI set, a first-round RT-PCR was run on the TCR CDR3. TCRdb re-called the multiplex PCR reads through MiXCR, storing one row per CDR3 protein. The table includes around 380,000 distinct CDR3 sequences, less than 15% detected once. The sample consisted of blood. These receptors came from a man between 25 and 39 years old with Graves' hyperthyroidism that later progressed to Graves' ophthalmopathy.

CDR3: CAGGPGTLGSEAFF. CDR3 bases: TGTGCCGGCGGACCCGGGACTCTGGGGTCTGAAGCTTTCTTT. The gene calls are TRBV12-3 or TRBV12-4 and TRBJ1-1; maybe TRBD1 (5 bases). Trimming removed 11 bases from V and 6 bases from J, with 22 bases in between. The CDR3 is 14 amino acids.

There are a few counts of this clonotype. This chain links TRBV7-6 with TRBJ1-5; D unclear. Between the trimmed V and J ends, which lost 8 bases and 0 bases, there was a span of 14 bases. Per germline, CDR1 SGHVS and CDR2 FNYEAQ. The CDR3 contains 15 residues. Here the CDR3 reads CASDPRPDSNQPQHF. The CDR3 DNA sequence: TGTGCCAGCGACCCTAGGCCGGATAGCAATCAGCCCCAGCATTTT.

Ten or more counts support this clonotype. The genes are TRBV2 and TRBJ2-7, with D maybe TRBD1 (5 bases). Germline CDR1 SNHLY, CDR2 FYNNEI. V was cut by 3 bases and J by 4 bases, with 10 bases left in between. The CDR3 spans 13 residues. As DNA, the CDR3 is TGTGCCAGCAGTGATCAGGGTCTGTACGAGCAGTACTTC. Amino acids: CASSDQGLYEQYF.

With respect to this clonotype: This may come from a read error, since a much larger clone is one base off. The chain carries TRBV6-1 and TRBJ1-1; possible D gene TRBD1, 5 bases. The V end lost 6 bases, the J end lost 0 bases, and 8 bases lay between the germline ends. Germline V gene sequence: CDR1 MNHNS, CDR2 SASEGT. This CDR3 is built from 13 residues. The CDR3 DNA follows: TGTGCCAGCAGACAGGACATGAACACTGAAGCTTTCTTT. Amino acids: CASRQDMNTEAFF.

This clonotype appeared many times. The V and J genes are TRBV20-1 and TRBJ1-2; weak D call: TRBD1 (6 bases). Germline V lookup: CDR1 DFQATT, CDR2 SNEGSKA (reference sequence). This CDR3 region has 12 residues. The V end lost 5 bases, the J end lost 4 bases, and 11 bases lay between the germline ends. The CDR3 sequence is CSASQGRYGYTF. The CDR3 bases are TGCAGTGCTTCACAGGGCCGCTATGGCTACACCTTC.

There are many counts of this clonotype. The chain recombines TRBV28 with TRBJ2-7; TRBD1 matches 7 bases. The trim removed 7 bases at V and 4 bases at J, leaving 13 bases unmatched. CDR1 and CDR2 (germline): MDHEN, SYDVKM. The CDR3 is made up of 15 amino acids. The CDR3 spells CASTSPAGGMYEQYF. In nucleotides, the CDR3 is TGTGCCAGCACCTCTCCCGCAGGGGGTATGTACGAGCAGTACTTC.

There are many counts of this clonotype. This rearrangement joins TRBV7-8 to TRBJ2-1; 12 nucleotides match TRBD2. The CDR3 totals 16 residues. Germline loops: CDR1 SGHVS, CDR2 FQNEAQ. Trimming at V came to 3 bases and at J to 4 bases, leaving 4 bases not matched to a gene. The CDR3 region is CASSFLAGGPYNEQFF. The DNA of the CDR3 is TGTGCCAGCAGCTTTCTAGCGGGGGGGCCGTACAATGAGCAGTTCTTC.

This clonotype was found many times. This rearrangement joins TRBV7-9 to TRBJ2-7; 11 bases are shared with TRBD1. Germline trimming cut 0 bases from V and 7 bases from J; bases unmatched to any gene: 8. The CDR3 extends over 16 amino acids. Looked up from germline, CDR1 is SEHNR and CDR2 is FQNEAQ (reference sequence). CDR3 in DNA: TGTGCCAGCAGCTTAGCGCGAGGACAGGGGGCGCGGGAGCAGTACTTC. The encoded protein is CASSLARGQGAREQYF.

About this clonotype: A much larger clone is a single base away; this may be a read error. The chain has TRBV5-5 and TRBJ2-3; D gene unclear. The CDR3 has 16 amino acids. V was clipped by 0 bases and J by 4 bases, with 15 bases between them. Germline V lookup: CDR1 SGHKS, CDR2 YYEKEE (reference sequence). CDR3 in amino acids: CASSLGGGPGADTQYF. The DNA for the CDR3 is TGTGCCAGCAGCTTGGGCGGCGGCCCCGGTGCAGATACGCAGTATTTT.

This clonotype was observed once. It may be a read error: a sequence one base away is much more abundant. This rearrangement joins TRBV2 to TRBJ1-1; 12 nucleotides line up with TRBD1. The CDR3 is 14 residues long. CDR1 is SNHLY and CDR2 is FYNNEI in the germline V gene. The CDR3 bases are TGTACCAGCAGTGGGACAGGGGGCTACACTGAAGCTTTCTTT. Encoded protein: CTSSGTGGYTEAFF. Using reference TRBV2 and TRBJ1-1 for the parts outside the CDR3, the full variable domain is EPEVTQTPSHQVTQMGQEVILRCVPISNHLYFYWYRQILGQKVEFLVSFYNNEISEKSEIFDDQFSVERPDGSNFTLKIRSTKLEDSAMYFCTSSGTGGYTEAFFGQGTRLTVV.

This clonotype was observed many times. This sequence joins TRBV5-1 and TRBJ2-3; D is perhaps TRBD2 (6 bases). The CDR3 sequence is 16 residues long. The V end lost 0 bases, the J end lost 3 bases, and 14 bases lay between the germline ends. Germline V gives CDR1 SGHRS, CDR2 YFSETQ. CDR3 in DNA: TGCGCCAGCAGCTTGGAGAGGAATCGGGAGACAGATACGCAGTATTTT. Its translation: CASSLERNRETDTQYF.

Details on this clonotype: A much larger clone lies one base from this, so it may be a read error. This CDR3 is missing its conserved last phenylalanine or tryptophan, likely due to a read error. The gene calls are TRBV5-1 and TRBJ2-7; 7 nucleotides line up with TRBD1. Per germline, CDR1 SGHRS and CDR2 YFSETQ. V was pared by 4 bases and J by 3 bases, with 7 bases of the junction left unmatched. The CDR3 spans 14 residues. The CDR3 sequence is CASSPGDSVYEQYC. CDR3 DNA sequence: TGCGCCAGCAGCCCAGGGGACAGCGTCTACGAGCAGTACTGC.

The chain is built from TRBV10-3 and TRBJ1-1; D unresolved. Germline CDR1 is ENHRY and CDR2 is SYGVKD. The V and J ends lost 3 bases and 2 bases respectively, with 10 bases between them. This CDR3 is 14 amino acids long. CDR3 residues: CAISDVGGNTEAFF. The DNA of the CDR3 is TGTGCCATCAGTGATGTCGGAGGAAACACTGAAGCTTTCTTT.

A few counts support this clonotype. The chain uses TRBV15 and TRBJ2-1, with 7 bases lining up with TRBD2. V lost 0 bases, J lost 7 bases, and 6 bases stayed unmatched. Germline V gene sequence: CDR1 LNHNV, CDR2 YYDKDF (reference sequence). The CDR3 runs 15 residues. For the CDR3, the DNA is TGTGCCACCAGCAGAGATCCGGGGGGATTGAATGAGCAGTTCTTC. This translates into CATSRDPGGLNEQFF.

At least ten counts were recorded for this clonotype. The J gene is TRBJ1-5, the V gene TRBV28; 7 nucleotides agree with TRBD1. This CDR3 has 15 amino acids. V dropped 7 bases and J dropped 7; count of bases not matched to a gene: 13. In germline, CDR1 is MDHEN, CDR2 SYDVKM. CDR3 region: CASNPGEGATQPQHF. The DNA of the CDR3 is TGTGCCAGCAACCCCGGGGAGGGGGCGACCCAGCCCCAGCATTTT. The variable domain in full, completed from reference TRBV28 and TRBJ1-5, reads DVKVTQSSRYLVKRTGEKVFLECVQDMDHENMFWYRQDPGLGLRLIYFSYDVKMKEKGDIPEGYSVSREKKERFSLILESASTNQTSMYLCASNPGEGATQPQHFGDGTRLSIL.

This clonotype was seen ten or more times. The V gene is TRBV11-2, the J gene TRBJ2-3; D unresolved. Trimming stripped 5 bases from V and 7 bases from J, with 10 bases between. There are 12 residues in the CDR3. In germline, CDR1 is SGHAT, CDR2 FQNNGV. The CDR3 DNA reads as TGTGCCAGCAGCCAGCAACAGCATACGCAGTATTTT. Translated, it gives CASSQQQHTQYF.

Only a few counts were recorded for this clonotype. This chain uses TRBV29-1 with TRBJ2-5; D is unclear. V lost 1 base, J lost 5 bases, and 11 bases lay in between. The CDR3 has 13 amino acids. Germline CDR1 and CDR2: SQVTM and ANQGSEA. CDR3 in amino acids: CSVEVGQRETQYF. CDR3 in DNA: TGCAGCGTTGAAGTTGGCCAGAGGGAGACCCAGTACTTC.

At least ten counts were recorded for this clonotype. The chain couples TRBV9 to TRBJ1-5; D is unresolved. This CDR3 has 13 residues. The V gene lost 3 bases and the J gene lost 5 bases, with 9 bases spanning the gap. CDR1 SGDLS and CDR2 YYNGEE come from the germline V gene. The CDR3 region has the DNA TGTGCCAGCAGCGCGAAGCCCTATCAGCCCCAGCATTTT. This gives the protein CASSAKPYQPQHF.

This clonotype was seen ten or more times. V gene TRBV12-3 or TRBV12-4 combines with J gene TRBJ1-1; the match to TRBD1 covers 8 bases. CDR3 length: 13 residues. V was pared by 3 bases and J by 6 bases, with 3 bases of the junction left unmatched. For the CDR3, the DNA is TGTGCCAGCAGTTTCAGGGGGCTCGCTGAAGCTTTCTTT. Translating it yields CASSFRGLAEAFF.

This clonotype came up a few times. The chain employs TRBV3-1 and TRBJ2-2; 9 nucleotides agree with TRBD2. In germline, CDR1 is LGHDT, CDR2 YNNKEL (reference sequence). The J segment lost 4 bases and the V segment lost 0 bases, leaving 6 bases of the junction unmatched. The CDR3 contains 17 residues. This chain's CDR3 is CASSQDGLAGFTGELFF. CDR3 nucleotides: TGTGCCAGCAGCCAAGATGGCCTAGCGGGGTTCACCGGGGAGCTGTTTTTT.

At least ten counts were recorded for this clonotype. The genes are TRBV7-9 and TRBJ2-3; no firm D call. The length of the CDR3 is 15 residues. Germline CDR1 is SEHNR and CDR2 is FQNEAQ (reference sequence). V gave up 5 bases and J gave up 4 bases, with 16 bases separating them. The CDR3 nucleotides are TGTGCCAGCAGCCCACACCGGAGCACCTCAGATACGCAGTATTTT. Its translation is CASSPHRSTSDTQYF.

This clonotype occurred a few times. The J gene is TRBJ2-1, the V gene TRBV7-9; no firm D call. The V end lost 4 bases, the J end lost 12 bases, and 10 bases lay between the germline ends. CDR3 length: 11 residues. Germline V lookup: CDR1 SEHNR, CDR2 FQNEAQ (reference sequence). The CDR3 DNA sequence: TGTGCCAGCAGCTCATACACCGGGCAGTTCTTC. Its protein product is CASSSYTGQFF. The full variable domain, in which reference TRBV7-9 and TRBJ2-1 provide the parts outside the CDR3, is DTGVSQNPRHKITKRGQNVTFRCDPISEHNRLYWYRQTLGQGPEFLTYFQNEAQLEKSRLLSDRFSAERPKGSFSTLEIQRTEQGDSAMYLCASSSYTGQFFGPGTRLTVL.

There are a few counts of this clonotype. The CDR3 is CASRPWGTQNTEAFF. In nucleotides, the CDR3 is TGTGCCAGCAGGCCATGGGGGACACAGAACACTGAAGCTTTCTTT. This chain uses TRBV6-2 or TRBV6-3 with TRBJ1-1; tentatively, D is TRBD1 (6 bases). Germline V lookup: CDR1 MNHEY, CDR2 SVGEGT. The V and J ends lost 6 bases and 1 base respectively, with 15 bases between them. The CDR3 totals 15 residues.

This clonotype was counted between two and nine times. CDR3 loop: CASRYGTVETQYF. The CDR3 region has the DNA TGTGCCAGCAGGTACGGGACAGTAGAGACCCAGTACTTC. V and J are TRBV28 and TRBJ2-5; 7 bases agree with TRBD1. Germline V gene sequence: CDR1 MDHEN, CDR2 SYDVKM. CDR3 length equals 13 residues. Trimming took 6 bases from V and 4 from J; bases not matched to a gene: 5.

The chain has TRBV7-9 and TRBJ1-1, with D unresolved. This CDR3 has 14 residues. V was cut by 6 bases and J by 0 bases, with 11 bases left in between. Germline CDR1 is SEHNR and CDR2 is FQNEAQ (reference sequence). CDR3 nucleotides: TGTGCCAGCAGGGGCTGGGGTTTGAACACTGAAGCTTTCTTT. Protein product: CASRGWGLNTEAFF. The whole variable domain, remainder taken from reference TRBV7-9 and TRBJ1-1, is DTGVSQNPRHKITKRGQNVTFRCDPISEHNRLYWYRQTLGQGPEFLTYFQNEAQLEKSRLLSDRFSAERPKGSFSTLEIQRTEQGDSAMYLCASRGWGLNTEAFFGQGTRLTVV.

This clonotype occurred a few times. V is TRBV24-1 and J is TRBJ2-1; 12 nucleotides align to TRBD1. V was pared by 4 bases and J by 1 base, with 7 bases of the junction left unmatched. Per the germline V gene, CDR1 is KGHDR and CDR2 is SFDVKD. This CDR3 region has 18 residues. DNA for the CDR3: TGTGCCACCAGTGAGACCGGGACAGGGGGCTTGTCCTACAATGAGCAGTTCTTC. Amino acids: CATSETGTGGLSYNEQFF.

V usage is TRBV6-1 and J usage is TRBJ2-1, with 7 bases identical to TRBD1. The CDR3 runs 12 residues. The trim removed 5 bases at V and 9 bases at J, leaving 4 bases unmatched. Germline V CDR1 and CDR2: MNHNS, SASEGT. CDR3 sequence (DNA): TGTGCCAGCAGTCCGACAGGGATTGAGCAGTTCTTC. This translates into CASSPTGIEQFF.

This clonotype has just one count. Possible read error: a much larger clone is one base away. V and J are TRBV12-3 or TRBV12-4 and TRBJ1-2, with D maybe TRBD1 (5 bases). CDR3 length equals 15 residues. CDR3 sequence (DNA): TGTGCCACCTTTTTCCGGGACCGAAATAACCATGGCTACACCTTC. Amino acids: CATFFRDRNNHGYTF.

This clonotype has ten or more counts. The J gene is TRBJ2-5, the V gene TRBV2; 9 bases agree with TRBD2. The CDR3 length is 14 residues. Per the germline V gene, CDR1 is SNHLY and CDR2 is FYNNEI. V gave up 5 bases and J gave up 3 bases; unmatched junction bases: 4. CDR3 residues: CASSPRLAEETQYF. The CDR3 bases are TGTGCCAGCAGTCCCCGACTAGCGGAAGAGACCCAGTACTTC.